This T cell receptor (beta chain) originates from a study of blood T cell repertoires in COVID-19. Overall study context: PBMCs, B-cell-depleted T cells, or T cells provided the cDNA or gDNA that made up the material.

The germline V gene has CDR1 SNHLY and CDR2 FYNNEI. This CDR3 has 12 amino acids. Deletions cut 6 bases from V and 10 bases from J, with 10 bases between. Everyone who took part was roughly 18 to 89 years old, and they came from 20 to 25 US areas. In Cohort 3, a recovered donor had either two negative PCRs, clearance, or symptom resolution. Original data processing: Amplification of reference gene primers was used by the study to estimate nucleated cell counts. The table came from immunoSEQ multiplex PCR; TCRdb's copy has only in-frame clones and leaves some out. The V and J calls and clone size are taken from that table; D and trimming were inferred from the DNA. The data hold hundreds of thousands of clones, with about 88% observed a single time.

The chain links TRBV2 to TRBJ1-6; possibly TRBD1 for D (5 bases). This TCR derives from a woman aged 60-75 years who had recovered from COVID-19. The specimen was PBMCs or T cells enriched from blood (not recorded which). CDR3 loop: CASRTVGSPLHF. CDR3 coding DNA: TGTGCCAGCAGGACAGTAGGATCACCCCTCCACTTT.